Ten or more counts support the clone carrying this T cell receptor (beta chain). Its antigen remains unidentified. TCRdb re-called the RT-PCR reads through MiXCR, storing one row per CDR3 protein. Seen here are 590,000 or so distinct CDR3 sequences, 12% to 15% observed once, and the top ten hold around 7.6%. These data belong to a study of response to subunit inactivated influenza vaccine. General study results and limits: It was the authors' suggestion that each seasonal influenza vaccination recruits few new T cells.

CDR3 length: 13 residues. Germline trimming cut 3 bases from V and 4 bases from J; bases unmatched to any gene: 1. The V gene is TRBV12-3 or TRBV12-4, the J gene TRBJ2-7, with 9 bases identical to TRBD2. The sequence was collected from a man over 45 who received an inactivated influenza vaccine. The sample here was PBMCs from blood, taken 14 to 15 days before vaccination. CDR3: CASSLREGYEQYF. As DNA, the CDR3 is TGTGCCAGCAGTTTGCGGGAGGGTTACGAGCAGTACTTC.